This entry concerns a single T cell receptor (beta chain). The data were obtained in a study of blood T cell repertoires in COVID-19. Turning to the study itself: Samples representing acute and convalescent COVID-19 were sourced from the United States, Italy and Spain.

As handled by the study authors: Reference gene primer amplification gave estimated nucleated cell counts. Method: immunoSEQ multiplex PCR; TCRdb's copy keeps in-frame clones and lacks some. Clone size and the V and J calls come from that table; the DNA yielded D and trimming. This table holds under 200,000 clones, 83% found once. The receptor was derived from an elderly woman with acute or convalescent COVID-19. Sequencing was performed on peripheral blood.

CDR3 sequence reads: CASSIRGQGSNQPQHF. The CDR3 region has the DNA TGTGCCAGTAGTATTAGGGGACAGGGGAGCAATCAGCCCCAGCATTTT. V usage is TRBV19 and J usage is TRBJ1-5; TRBD1 agrees at 10 bases. The CDR3 extends over 16 amino acids. The V gene end was trimmed by 3 bases and the J gene end by 1 base; junction bases not matched to a gene: 3. Per germline, CDR1 LNHDA and CDR2 SQIVND (reference sequence).